Presented here are 27 T cell receptor beta chains from one specimen sequenced in a study of identical twins. TCRdb reprocessed the 5' RACE reads via MiXCR and lists one record per CDR3 protein. Of 200,000 to 300,000 distinct CDR3 sequences detected, about 10% appear once; the ten largest clones hold approximately 9.1%. The source material was memory T cells sorted from blood. Source of these receptors: a man aged 50 to 59 in good health.

The sample holds many counts of this clonotype. The chain is built from TRBV20-1 and TRBJ2-1, with D maybe TRBD2 (5 bases). The V gene lost 2 bases and the J gene lost 8 bases, with 16 bases spanning the gap. The CDR3 covers 14 residues. Per germline, CDR1 DFQATT and CDR2 SNEGSKA (reference sequence). Written as DNA, the CDR3 is TGCAGTGCTAGACCGGCTAGGACGGGATATGAGCAGTTCTTC. Translating it yields CSARPARTGYEQFF.

This clonotype was counted many times. CDR3 sequence: CASRLTSGSAGANVLTF. CDR3 DNA sequence: TGTGCCAGCAGGTTGACTAGCGGGAGTGCTGGGGCCAACGTCCTGACTTTC. The V and J genes are TRBV6-5 and TRBJ2-6; 12 positions agree with TRBD2. Per germline, CDR1 MNHEY and CDR2 SVGAGI. The CDR3 is made up of 17 amino acids. The V and J ends lost 6 bases and 2 bases, in that order; junction bases with no gene match: 5.

This clonotype was seen many times. The rearrangement links TRBV19 to TRBJ2-5; TRBD1 might be the D (6 bases). Germline V lookup: CDR1 LNHDA, CDR2 SQIVND (reference sequence). V was cut by 10 bases and J by 1 base, with 13 bases left in between. The CDR3 has 13 amino acids. CDR3 nucleotide sequence: TGTGCCACCGCCCGGGACACCCAAGAGACCCAGTACTTC. This encodes CATARDTQETQYF.

The rearrangement links TRBV6-1 to TRBJ1-1; D not certain. Germline V gene sequence: CDR1 MNHNS, CDR2 SASEGT. V was trimmed by 1 base and J by 4 bases, leaving 1 base between them. The CDR3 spans 11 residues. The CDR3 nucleotides are TGTGCCAGCAGTGAAGTCACTGAAGCTTTCTTT. Translation gives CASSEVTEAFF.

This chain uses TRBV30 with TRBJ2-3; D possibly corresponds to TRBD2 (6 bases). CDR1 and CDR2 from the germline V gene are GTSNPN and SVGIG (reference sequence). The V gene lost 8 bases and the J gene lost 2 bases, with 14 bases spanning the gap. The CDR3 loop spans 13 amino acids. The CDR3 DNA reads TGTGCCACGAAAGCGGGCTTCACAGATACGCAGTATTTT. Encoded protein: CATKAGFTDTQYF. The full variable domain, completed using reference TRBV30 and TRBJ2-3, is SQTIHQWPATLVQPVGSPLSLECTVEGTSNPNLYWYRQAAGRGLQLLFYSVGIGQISSEVPQNLSASRPQDRQFILSSKKLLLSDSGFYLCATKAGFTDTQYFGPGTRLTVL.

CDR3 sequence: CATSDSLQGAPNTGELFF. The CDR3 nucleotides are TGTGCCACCAGTGACTCCCTACAGGGGGCCCCGAACACCGGGGAGCTGTTTTTT. This chain joins TRBV24-1 and TRBJ2-2; 9 bases agree with TRBD1. Per germline, CDR1 KGHDR and CDR2 SFDVKD. V dropped 4 bases and J dropped 0; count of bases not matched to a gene: 8. CDR3 size: 18 residues.

This clonotype was counted only a few times. The chain employs TRBV7-8 and TRBJ2-7; D is undetermined. Germline lookup yields CDR1 SGHVS and CDR2 FQNEAQ. Trimming took off 3 bases at V and 2 bases at J, with 11 bases between the two ends. This CDR3 has 14 amino acids. In DNA form, the CDR3 reads TGTGCCAGCAGCTTGGCCTTGGCTCCCTACGAGCAGTACTTC. Amino acids: CASSLALAPYEQYF.

This clonotype turned up a few times. This chain connects TRBV11-2 to TRBJ2-7; 7 positions match TRBD1. The CDR3 totals 18 residues. J lost 8 bases, V lost 1 base, and 20 bases had no gene match. From germline, CDR1 is SGHAT and CDR2 FQNNGV. Here the CDR3 DNA reads TGTGCCAGCAGCTTAGGTAATATTAGACAGGGACGGTCAGCTAAGCAGTACTTC. It translates to CASSLGNIRQGRSAKQYF.

This clonotype was observed a few times. The chain uses TRBV20-1 and TRBJ2-5; D is unresolved. With 1 base removed from V and 2 bases from J, the gap between germline ends came to 5 bases. The germline V gene encodes CDR1 DFQATT and CDR2 SNEGSKA (reference sequence). CDR3 size: 12 residues. CDR3 region: CSARVSQETQYF. The CDR3 region has the DNA TGCAGTGCTAGAGTCAGTCAAGAGACCCAGTACTTC.

This chain links TRBV6-1 with TRBJ2-2; TRBD2 aligns across 8 bases. Germline CDR1 reads MNHNS; CDR2 reads SASEGT. The CDR3 contains 16 residues. With V trimmed by 7 bases and J by 4 bases, 11 bases remained unmatched. CDR3 sequence reads: CASNPRGGPGTGELFF. The DNA for the CDR3 is TGTGCCAGCAACCCTCGGGGGGGCCCTGGCACCGGGGAGCTGTTTTTT.

This clonotype showed up just a few times. The chain recombines TRBV28 with TRBJ2-3; tentative D call: TRBD2 (6 bases). Germline assignment: CDR1 MDHEN and CDR2 SYDVKM. The V and J ends lost 6 bases and 0 bases respectively, with 10 bases between them. The CDR3 contains 14 residues. The CDR3 is CASREEGSTDTQYF. The CDR3 DNA follows: TGTGCCAGCAGGGAGGAGGGGAGCACAGATACGCAGTATTTT.

The genes are TRBV7-9 and TRBJ1-1; 8 bases are a match to TRBD1. In germline, CDR1 is SEHNR, CDR2 FQNEAQ (reference sequence). Trimming took 5 bases from V and 10 from J; bases not matched to a gene: 6. There are 12 residues in the CDR3. CDR3 sequence: CASSETQGGAFF. The CDR3 coding sequence is TGTGCCAGCAGCGAAACACAGGGGGGAGCTTTCTTT.

This clonotype was picked up many times. This rearrangement joins TRBV7-2 to TRBJ1-2; 9 bases line up with TRBD1. Losses at the gene ends were 0 bases for V and 5 bases for J; bases not matched to a gene: 4. CDR1 and CDR2 (germline): SGHTA, FQGNSA. The CDR3 has 15 amino acids. CDR3 amino acids: CASSLAGTGSYGYTF. The CDR3, as DNA: TGTGCCAGCAGCTTAGCCGGGACAGGGTCGTATGGCTACACCTTC. Supplemented by reference TRBV7-2 and TRBJ1-2, the full variable domain reads GAGVSQSPSNKVTEKGKDVELRCDPISGHTALYWYRQSLGQGLEFLIYFQGNSAPDKSGLPSDRFSAERTGGSVSTLTIQRTQQEDSAVYLCASSLAGTGSYGYTFGSGTRLTVV.

This clonotype came up many times. The chain joins TRBV11-2 to TRBJ2-1; D possibly corresponds to TRBD1 (6 bases). V gave up 2 bases and J gave up 5 bases, with 10 bases separating them. The CDR3 totals 14 residues. The germline V gene encodes CDR1 SGHAT and CDR2 FQNNGV. This CDR3 is CASSLWAGDNEQFF. Here the CDR3 DNA reads TGTGCCAGCAGCTTATGGGCAGGGGACAATGAGCAGTTCTTC.

The chain has TRBV14 and TRBJ2-3; D is possibly TRBD1 (6 bases). From germline, CDR1 is SGHDN and CDR2 FVKESK. This CDR3 has 14 residues. V lost 3 bases to trimming and J lost 4 bases, with 11 bases between them. The CDR3 reads CASSQQGFSDTQYF. The CDR3 coding sequence is TGTGCCAGCAGCCAGCAGGGGTTCTCAGATACGCAGTATTTT.

This clonotype was counted between two and nine times. V and J are TRBV20-1 and TRBJ1-6, with 7 bases fitting TRBD1. CDR3 length equals 15 residues. Germline CDR1 DFQATT, CDR2 SNEGSKA (reference sequence). V shed 5 bases and J 0 bases; nucleotides not matched to a gene: 4. The DNA of the CDR3 is TGCAGTGCTCTTCCAGGGGGCTCCTATAATTCACCCCTCCACTTT. This gives the protein CSALPGGSYNSPLHF.

The chain carries TRBV2 and TRBJ2-3; TRBD2 matches 12 bases. CDR1 SNHLY and CDR2 FYNNEI come from the germline V gene. V lost 7 bases to trimming and J lost 6 bases; unmatched junction nucleotides: 8. This CDR3 spans 15 amino acids. The CDR3 region is CASTPRTSGTDTQYF. For the CDR3, the DNA is TGTGCCAGCACCCCCAGGACTAGCGGGACCGATACGCAGTATTTT.

Many counts were recorded for this clonotype. The chain combines TRBV20-1 with TRBJ1-5, with 12 bases identical to TRBD1. CDR1 and CDR2 from the germline V gene are DFQATT and SNEGSKA (reference sequence). The CDR3 has 15 residues. With 3 bases clipped from V and 6 bases from J, the junction kept 6 bases outside the gene matches. CDR3 sequence reads: CSARTGTGGTQPQHF. CDR3 DNA sequence: TGCAGTGCTAGGACCGGGACAGGGGGCACTCAGCCCCAGCATTTT.

This clonotype was seen a few times. The genes are TRBV5-4 and TRBJ2-1; a possible D gene is TRBD1 (7 bases). This CDR3 has 16 residues. V lost 3 bases and J lost 1, with 14 bases in between. Germline-derived CDR1 and CDR2 are SGHNT and YYREEE (reference sequence). The CDR3 loop is CASSYLQGGSYNEQFF. The CDR3 DNA is TGTGCCAGCAGCTATCTCCAGGGGGGATCCTACAATGAGCAGTTCTTC.

The chain carries TRBV5-1 and TRBJ1-2, with 10 bases identical to TRBD1. The V gene's germline CDR1 is SGHRS and CDR2 YFSETQ. This CDR3 is built from 14 residues. With 6 bases clipped from V and 4 bases from J, the junction kept 6 bases outside the gene matches. The CDR3 spells CASTTGTGVYGYTF. In DNA, the CDR3 is TGCGCCAGCACCACCGGGACAGGGGTCTATGGCTACACCTTC.

The J gene is TRBJ2-5, the V gene TRBV7-8; 7 nucleotides line up with TRBD1. CDR1 and CDR2 (germline): SGHVS, FQNEAQ. V gave up 3 bases and J gave up 1 base; unmatched junction bases: 2. The CDR3 covers 14 residues. In DNA form, the CDR3 reads TGTGCCAGCAGCTTCCGACAGGGCCAAGAGACCCAGTACTTC. Its translation: CASSFRQGQETQYF. Using reference TRBV7-8 and TRBJ2-5 for the parts outside the CDR3, the full variable domain is GAGVSQSPRYKVAKRGQDVALRCDPISGHVSLFWYQQALGQGPEFLTYFQNEAQLDKSGLPSDRFFAERPEGSVSTLKIQRTQQEDSAVYLCASSFRQGQETQYFGPGTRLLVL.

This clonotype was seen repeatedly, ten times or more. The CDR3 sequence: CASSDRDRRTGANVLTF. In DNA, the CDR3 is TGTGCCAGCAGTGACCGGGACCGAAGGACGGGGGCCAACGTCCTGACTTTC. The chain uses TRBV25-1 and TRBJ2-6; D may match TRBD1 or TRBD2 (5 bases each). In germline, CDR1 is MGHDK, CDR2 SYGVNS. V was trimmed by 3 bases and J by 4 bases, leaving 16 bases between them. This CDR3 has 17 residues.

This sequence joins TRBV6-2 or TRBV6-3 and TRBJ1-2; the D is unclear. Trimming removed 6 bases from V and 4 bases from J, with 15 bases in between. CDR3 length equals 14 residues. The germline V gene has CDR1 MNHEY and CDR2 SVGEGT. As DNA, the CDR3 is TGTGCCAGCAGCCGTACTACAAGGAGCTATGGCTACACCTTC. It codes for CASSRTTRSYGYTF.

Notes on this clonotype: At one end, the junction sequence differs from germline, possibly due to a read error. The CDR3 protein is CACSPRTGWVTEAFF. DNA of the CDR3: TGTGCCTGCAGCCCCCGGACAGGGTGGGTCACTGAAGCTTTCTTT. The genes are TRBV11-2 and TRBJ1-1; 8 bases are shared with TRBD1. Germline V gene sequence: CDR1 SGHAT, CDR2 FQNNGV. The CDR3 has 15 residues.

This clonotype was counted ten times or more. This sequence joins TRBV4-3 and TRBJ1-1, with D tentatively TRBD1 (5 bases). This CDR3 contains 15 residues. Trimming pared 2 bases from V and 5 bases from J, leaving 15 bases between. Germline loops: CDR1 LGHNA, CDR2 YSLEER. The CDR3 spells CASSQYWGVGTEAFF. CDR3 nucleotide sequence: TGCGCCAGCAGCCAATATTGGGGGGTCGGGACTGAAGCTTTCTTT.

About this clonotype: Because the CDR3's place on the DNA is in doubt, the DNA is left out and the CDR3 is given as listed by TCRdb. The rearrangement uses TRBV20-1 and TRBJ1-4; no DNA check was done on the table's D call, TRBD1. CDR1 is DFQATT, CDR2 SNEGSKA, per germline (reference sequence). The CDR3 is 14 residues long, ends included. The CDR3 reads CSASGQGARKLFFF.

This clonotype was found many times. This chain links TRBV18 with TRBJ2-5; 8 bases are a match to TRBD2. This CDR3 spans 16 amino acids. Trimming took 1 base from V and 0 from J; bases not matched to a gene: 4. In germline, CDR1 is KGHSH, CDR2 LQKENI. In nucleotides, the CDR3 is TGTGCCAGCTCACCACGGACTAGCTGGAACCAAGAGACCCAGTACTTC. Translating it yields CASSPRTSWNQETQYF.